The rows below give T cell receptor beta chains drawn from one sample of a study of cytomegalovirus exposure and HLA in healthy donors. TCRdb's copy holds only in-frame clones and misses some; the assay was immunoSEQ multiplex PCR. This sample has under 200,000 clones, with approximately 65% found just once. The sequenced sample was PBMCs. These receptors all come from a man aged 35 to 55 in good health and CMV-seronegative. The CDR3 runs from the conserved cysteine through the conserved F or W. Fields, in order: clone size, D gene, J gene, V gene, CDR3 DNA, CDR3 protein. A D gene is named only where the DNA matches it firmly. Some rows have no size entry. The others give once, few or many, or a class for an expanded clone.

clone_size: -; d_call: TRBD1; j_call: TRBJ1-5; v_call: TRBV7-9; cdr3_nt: TGTGCCAGCAGCGGGACAGTGGGCAATCAGCCCCAGCATTTT; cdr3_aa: CASSGTVGNQPQHF
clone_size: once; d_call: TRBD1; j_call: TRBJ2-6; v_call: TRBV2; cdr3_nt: TGTGCCAGCAGCCTCAGGGGGCGCGAGGCTGGGGCCAACGTCCTGACTTTC; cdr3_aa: CASSLRGREAGANVLTF
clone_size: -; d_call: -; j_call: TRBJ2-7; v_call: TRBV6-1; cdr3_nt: TGTGCCAGCAGTGAATTTCGGTGGCGACAGCCCTCCTACGAGCAGTACTTC; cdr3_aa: CASSEFRWRQPSYEQYF
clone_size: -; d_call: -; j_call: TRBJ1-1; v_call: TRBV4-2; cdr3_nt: TGTGCCAGCAGCCACCGCGAGACAGATCTGAACACTGAAGCTTTCTTT; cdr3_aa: CASSHRETDLNTEAFF
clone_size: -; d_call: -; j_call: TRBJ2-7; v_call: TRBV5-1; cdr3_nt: TGCGCCAGCAGCTTGGATTACTTTTCCTACGAGCAGTACTTC; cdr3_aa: CASSLDYFSYEQYF
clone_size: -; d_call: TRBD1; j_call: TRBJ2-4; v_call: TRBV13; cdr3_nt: TGTGCCAGCAGCCACCAAAGGACAGGGGGCTGGTTAGCCAAAAACATTCAGTACTTC; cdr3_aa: CASSHQRTGGWLAKNIQYF
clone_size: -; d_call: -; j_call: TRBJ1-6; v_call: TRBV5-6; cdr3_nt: TGTGCCAGCAGCTTGGGCCTAGCGGGCACCTATAATTCACCCCTCCACTTT; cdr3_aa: CASSLGLAGTYNSPLHF
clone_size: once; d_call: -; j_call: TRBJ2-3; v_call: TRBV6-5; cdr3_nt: TGTGCCAGCAGATCCCGGGGGTCTAGCACAGATACGCAGTATTTT; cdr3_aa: CASRSRGSSTDTQYF
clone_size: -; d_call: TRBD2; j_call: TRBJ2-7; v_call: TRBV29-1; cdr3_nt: TGCAGCGTTGTACGGACTAGCCGCGAACAGTACTTC; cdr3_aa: CSVVRTSREQYF
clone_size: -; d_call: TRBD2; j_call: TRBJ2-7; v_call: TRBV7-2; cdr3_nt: TGTGCCAGCAGCTTCACTAGCGGCCCCTACGAGCAGTACTTC; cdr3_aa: CASSFTSGPYEQYF
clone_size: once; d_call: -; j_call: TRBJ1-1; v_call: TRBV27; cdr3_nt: TGTGCCAGCAGTATCCGGCCAAGAGGGACTGAAGCTTTCTTT; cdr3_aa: CASSIRPRGTEAFF
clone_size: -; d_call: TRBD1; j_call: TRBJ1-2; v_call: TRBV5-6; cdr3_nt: TGTGCCAGCAGCTTGGGTGTGGACAGGACCGGCGACTATGGCTACACCTTC; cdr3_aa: CASSLGVDRTGDYGYTF
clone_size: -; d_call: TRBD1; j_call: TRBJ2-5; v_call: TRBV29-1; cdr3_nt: TGCAGCGTTGAAGATCCGAACAGGGGAGAAGAGACCCAGTACTTC; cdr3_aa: CSVEDPNRGEETQYF
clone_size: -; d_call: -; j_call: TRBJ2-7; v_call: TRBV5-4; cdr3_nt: TGTGCCAGCAGCTTGGCGCAGGCCTACGAGCAGTACTTC; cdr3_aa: CASSLAQAYEQYF
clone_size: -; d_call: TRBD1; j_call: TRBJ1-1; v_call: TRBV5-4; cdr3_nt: TGTGCCAGCAGCCGGGACAGGGGGGTCGTCACTGAAGCTTTCTTT; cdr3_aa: CASSRDRGVVTEAFF
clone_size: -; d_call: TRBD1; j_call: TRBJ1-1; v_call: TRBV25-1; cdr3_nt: TGTGCCAGCAGTGGACAGGGGAAAGCTTTCTTT; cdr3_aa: CASSGQGKAFF
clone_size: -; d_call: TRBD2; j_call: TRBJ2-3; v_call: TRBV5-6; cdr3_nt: TGTGCCAGCAGCTTGGAAGCGGGGGGGCATTATGCTAATACGCAGTATTTT; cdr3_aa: CASSLEAGGHYANTQYF
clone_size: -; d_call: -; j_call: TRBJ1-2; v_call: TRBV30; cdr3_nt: TGTGCCTGGAGTGGAGTAAACTATGGCTACACCTTC; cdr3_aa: CAWSGVNYGYTF
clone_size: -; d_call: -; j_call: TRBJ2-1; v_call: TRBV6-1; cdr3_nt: TGTGCCAGCAGTGGGGGCGAGAGCAATGAGCAGTTCTTC; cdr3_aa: CASSGGESNEQFF
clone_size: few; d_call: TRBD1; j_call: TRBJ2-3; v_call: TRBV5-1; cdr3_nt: TGCGCCAGCAGCCTACAGGGGACAAGCACAGATACGCAGTATTTT; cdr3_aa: CASSLQGTSTDTQYF
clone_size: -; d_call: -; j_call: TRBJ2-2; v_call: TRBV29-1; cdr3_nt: TGCAGCGTATTATACACCGGGGAGCTGTTTTTT; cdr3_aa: CSVLYTGELFF
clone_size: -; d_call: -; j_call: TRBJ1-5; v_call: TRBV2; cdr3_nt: TGTGCCAGCAGTAAACAGGGTCTCCCTCAGCCCCAGCATTTT; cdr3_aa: CASSKQGLPQPQHF
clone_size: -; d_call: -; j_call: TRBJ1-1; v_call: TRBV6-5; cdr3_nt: TGTGCCAGCACGCAGGGAACTGAAGCTTTCTTT; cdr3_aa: CASTQGTEAFF
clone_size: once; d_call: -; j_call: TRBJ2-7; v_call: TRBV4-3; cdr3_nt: TGCGCCAGCAGCCAAGATCCTGGGCTTCGATACGAGCAGTACTTC; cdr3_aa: CASSQDPGLRYEQYF
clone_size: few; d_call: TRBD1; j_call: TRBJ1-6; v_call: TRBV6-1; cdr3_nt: TGTGCCAGCAGTGGGGACAGGGCCTTGACACGAGTGAGGAATTCACCCCTCCACTTT; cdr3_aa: CASSGDRALTRVRNSPLHF
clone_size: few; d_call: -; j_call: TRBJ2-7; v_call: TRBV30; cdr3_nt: TGTGCCTGGAGTGTAAAAGGGAGCTCCTACGAGCAGTACTTC; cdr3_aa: CAWSVKGSSYEQYF
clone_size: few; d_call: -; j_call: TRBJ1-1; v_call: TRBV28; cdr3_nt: TGTGCCAGCAGGGATGGCAGGGGCCCCGGCACTGAAGCTTTCTTT; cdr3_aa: CASRDGRGPGTEAFF
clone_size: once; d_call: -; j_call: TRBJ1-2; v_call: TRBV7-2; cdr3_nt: TGTGCCAGCAGCTTAGGGGGAGGGGTTAACTATGGCTACACCTTC; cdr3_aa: CASSLGGGVNYGYTF